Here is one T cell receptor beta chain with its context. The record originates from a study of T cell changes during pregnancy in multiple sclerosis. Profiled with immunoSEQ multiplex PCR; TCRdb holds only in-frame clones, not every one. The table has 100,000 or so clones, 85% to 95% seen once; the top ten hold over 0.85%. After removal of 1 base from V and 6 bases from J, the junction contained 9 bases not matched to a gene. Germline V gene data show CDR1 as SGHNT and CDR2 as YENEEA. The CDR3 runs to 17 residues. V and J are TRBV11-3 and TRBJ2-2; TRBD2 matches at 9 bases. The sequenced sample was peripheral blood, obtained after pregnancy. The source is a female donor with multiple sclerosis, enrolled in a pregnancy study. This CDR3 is CASSLVAGGPVPGELFF. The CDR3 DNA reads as TGTGCCAGCAGCTTAGTGGCGGGAGGGCCGGTCCCCGGGGAGCTGTTTTTT.